This T cell receptor beta chain was sequenced during a study of T-cell reconstitution after alpha-beta-depleted transplantation in children. Study outcomes and limitations: Two months or so post-transplant, alpha-beta T cells reportedly derived from several hundred expanded graft clones. Recipient T cells and thymic progenitors that survived were the source of the high TCRbeta diversity seen at day 60 in some patients.

Unique molecular identifiers tagged the TCRbeta library. TCRdb passed the PCR reads through MiXCR, listing each CDR3 protein once. The data show 250,000 to 300,000 distinct CDR3 sequences, with around 9.1% seen just once and approximately 7% held by the top ten. In its sample, this clonotype was seen many times. Its antigen is as yet unknown. This CDR3 has 15 amino acids. CDR1 and CDR2 (germline): SGHAT, FQDESV (reference sequence). The J segment lost 5 bases and the V segment lost 5 bases, leaving 8 bases of the junction unmatched. Sequencing used PBMCs, obtained before TCRalphabeta/CD19-depleted stem cell transplant. V usage is TRBV11-1 and J usage is TRBJ2-1, with 8 bases that match TRBD2. The TCR comes from a boy younger than two with acute myeloid leukemia, due to receive a stem cell transplant. The CDR3 region has the DNA TGTGCCAGCAGCCCCGGGACTAGGTGGAACAATGAGCAGTTCTTC. Translating it yields CASSPGTRWNNEQFF.